What follows is one T cell receptor (beta chain) and its context. Sequencing was performed on unsorted PBMC DNA using ten immunoSEQ deep assay plates. Per the original data handling: ImmunoSEQ output lacked quality scores and full-length reads, limiting matched filtering. Profiled with immunoSEQ multiplex PCR; TCRdb holds only in-frame clones, not every one. V and J calls and clone size come straight from that table; D and trimming were deduced from the DNA. The repertoire holds about 510,000 clones, 60% to 80% seen once, with 12% in the top ten. The data originate from a study of shared clonotypes between healthy human individuals. Study-wide context: Donors, aged 18 to 49, were a couple of women and a few men.

The CDR3 contains 13 residues. J lost 7 bases, V lost 4 bases, and 6 bases had no gene match. Germline-derived CDR1 and CDR2 are SGHVS and FNYEAQ. The chain combines TRBV7-6 with TRBJ1-2, with 7 bases lining up with TRBD1. The sequence was collected from a woman aged 40-49 years in good health. Some clones in this sample may be carry-over from other donors' samples. Sequencing used PBMCs. CDR3 region: CASSSQTGIGYTF. CDR3 in DNA: TGTGCCAGCAGCTCCCAGACAGGGATTGGCTACACCTTC.